The clone carrying this TCR beta chain has at least ten counts. Antigen unknown. Both TRBC1 and TRBC2 were covered by a beta constant-region primer of two equimolar oligonucleotides. Four rounds of PCR amplified the ligated cDNA using nested alpha and beta constant-region primers plus SP2. From the UMI-ligation and nested PCR reads, TCRdb called clonotypes with MiXCR, one entry per CDR3 protein. The sample includes approximately 150,000 distinct CDR3 sequences, approximately 20% of them seen just once. The V end lost 4 bases, the J end lost 2 bases, and 11 bases lay between the germline ends. Germline V CDR1 and CDR2: MGHRA, YSYEKL. This CDR3 comprises 14 residues. The data were obtained in a study of naive and memory T cell subsets. Regarding the study as a whole: A few larger clonotypes appeared in naive repertoires, especially CD8, possibly memory cells re-expressing CD45RA.

V gene TRBV4-1 combines with J gene TRBJ1-1, with D perhaps matching TRBD1 (6 bases). Sequencing was done on a sample of naive CD8+ T cells from blood. The receptor was derived from a human donor in good health. The CDR3 region is CASSPEQGNTEAFF. CDR3 sequence (DNA): TGCGCCAGCAGCCCGGAACAGGGTAACACTGAAGCTTTCTTT.